These T cell receptor beta chains were read from a single sample in a study of T cell repertoires in cytomegalovirus infection. Each CDR3 protein is one row after TCRdb ran MiXCR on the reads. Counted here are more than 150,000 distinct CDR3 sequences, about 20% occurring once; the ten biggest clones make up 2.9%. The sequenced sample consisted of PBMCs. Receptors originate from a human donor in good health (CMV status not recorded). Some clones in this sample may be carry-over from other donors' samples. CDR3s include the opening cysteine and the closing phenylalanine or tryptophan. A D gene is named only where the DNA matches it firmly. Part of the rows lack a size; the others show once, few, many or a class for expanded clones.

D gene: -
clone size: many
V gene: TRBV6-2/TRBV6-3
J gene: TRBJ2-7
CDR3 protein: CASSPWAYYEQYF
CDR3 DNA: TGTGCCAGCAGTCCCTGGGCCTACTACGAGCAGTACTTC

D gene: -
clone size: many
V gene: TRBV7-2
J gene: TRBJ2-2
CDR3 protein: CASTTTGINTGELFF
CDR3 DNA: TGTGCCAGCACAACTACAGGGATTAACACCGGGGAGCTGTTTTTT

D gene: -
clone size: -
V gene: TRBV19
J gene: TRBJ1-1
CDR3 protein: CASSIRGGATEAFF
CDR3 DNA: TGTGCCAGTAGCATAAGGGGAGGGGCCACTGAAGCTTTCTTT

D gene: TRBD1
clone size: -
V gene: TRBV4-3
J gene: TRBJ2-1
CDR3 protein: CASSQPGQGHNEQFF
CDR3 DNA: TGCGCCAGCAGCCAACCGGGACAGGGACACAATGAGCAGTTCTTC

D gene: TRBD1
clone size: many
V gene: TRBV7-3
J gene: TRBJ1-1
CDR3 protein: CASSSLGQGRPEAFF
CDR3 DNA: TGTGCCAGCAGCTCCCTGGGACAGGGGCGCCCTGAAGCTTTCTTT

D gene: TRBD1
clone size: many
V gene: TRBV11-2
J gene: TRBJ2-5
CDR3 protein: CASSLRGQGIGETQYF
CDR3 DNA: TGTGCCAGCAGCCTACGTGGACAGGGGATCGGAGAGACCCAGTACTTC

D gene: -
clone size: many
V gene: TRBV6-2/TRBV6-3
J gene: TRBJ2-1
CDR3 protein: CASKGLAALSSSYNEQFF
CDR3 DNA: TGTGCCAGCAAGGGGTTAGCCGCTTTATCATCCTCCTACAATGAGCAGTTCTTC

D gene: TRBD2
clone size: few
V gene: TRBV6-2/TRBV6-3
J gene: TRBJ2-1
CDR3 protein: CASGSGIGYEQFF
CDR3 DNA: TGTGCCAGCGGGAGCGGGATTGGGTATGAGCAGTTCTTC

D gene: -
clone size: -
V gene: TRBV6-1
J gene: TRBJ1-2
CDR3 protein: CASSGRLSGYGYTF
CDR3 DNA: TGTGCCAGCAGTGGAAGGCTGAGCGGCTATGGCTACACCTTC

D gene: -
clone size: few
V gene: TRBV6-1
J gene: TRBJ2-1
CDR3 protein: CASSSGPTREQFF
CDR3 DNA: TGTGCCAGCAGTTCGGGCCCGACCCGTGAGCAGTTCTTC

D gene: -
clone size: few
V gene: TRBV7-9
J gene: TRBJ1-2
CDR3 protein: CASSLTVDGYTF
CDR3 DNA: TGTGCCAGCAGCTTGACAGTGGATGGCTACACCTTC

D gene: -
clone size: few
V gene: TRBV11-1
J gene: TRBJ1-1
CDR3 protein: CASSPSRETEAFF
CDR3 DNA: TGTGCCAGCAGCCCCAGCAGGGAAACTGAAGCTTTCTTT

D gene: -
clone size: many
V gene: TRBV12-3/TRBV12-4
J gene: TRBJ1-5
CDR3 protein: CASSLGPGDRQPQHF
CDR3 DNA: TGTGCCAGCAGTTTAGGTCCAGGGGATCGTCAGCCCCAGCATTTT

D gene: -
clone size: -
V gene: TRBV7-2
J gene: TRBJ1-2
CDR3 protein: CASSFFPTGGGYTF
CDR3 DNA: TGTGCCAGCAGCTTTTTTCCGACAGGAGGCGGCTACACCTTC

D gene: -
clone size: -
V gene: TRBV5-1
J gene: TRBJ1-1
CDR3 protein: CASSLGRQYPPEAFF
CDR3 DNA: TGCGCCAGCAGCTTGGGAAGACAATACCCCCCTGAAGCTTTCTTT

D gene: -
clone size: -
V gene: TRBV27
J gene: TRBJ1-1
CDR3 protein: CASRRGTEAFF
CDR3 DNA: TGTGCCAGCAGGAGAGGCACTGAAGCTTTCTTT

D gene: -
clone size: many
V gene: TRBV7-2
J gene: TRBJ2-7
CDR3 protein: CASSPHKGSEQYF
CDR3 DNA: TGTGCCAGCAGCCCACACAAGGGTAGCGAGCAGTACTTC

D gene: -
clone size: -
V gene: TRBV24-1
J gene: TRBJ2-1
CDR3 protein: CATSESDSRTYNEQFF
CDR3 DNA: TGTGCCACCAGTGAGTCGGACTCCAGGACCTACAATGAGCAGTTCTTC

D gene: -
clone size: few
V gene: TRBV28
J gene: TRBJ1-5
CDR3 protein: CASGLQGNQPQHF
CDR3 DNA: TGTGCCAGCGGACTGCAGGGGAATCAGCCCCAGCATTTT

D gene: -
clone size: -
V gene: TRBV29-1
J gene: TRBJ2-1
CDR3 protein: CSGSRAYNEQFF
CDR3 DNA: TGCAGCGGGAGTAGGGCCTACAATGAGCAGTTCTTC

D gene: TRBD1
clone size: -
V gene: TRBV9
J gene: TRBJ1-3
CDR3 protein: CASSDWDSGNTIYF
CDR3 DNA: TGTGCCAGCAGCGACTGGGACAGCGGAAACACCATATATTTT

D gene: TRBD1
clone size: few
V gene: TRBV7-2
J gene: TRBJ2-2
CDR3 protein: CASSFQGAETGELFF
CDR3 DNA: TGTGCCAGCAGCTTTCAGGGGGCAGAAACCGGGGAGCTGTTTTTT

D gene: -
clone size: many
V gene: TRBV7-9
J gene: TRBJ2-7
CDR3 protein: CASSLDTPGLEQYF
CDR3 DNA: TGTGCCAGCAGCTTGGACACTCCAGGGCTGGAGCAGTACTTC

D gene: -
clone size: few
V gene: TRBV7-6
J gene: TRBJ1-1
CDR3 protein: CASSLGAGPNTEAFF
CDR3 DNA: TGTGCCAGCAGCTTAGGGGCGGGACCGAACACTGAAGCTTTCTTT

D gene: -
clone size: many
V gene: TRBV29-1
J gene: TRBJ1-1
CDR3 protein: CSVEDAGTWNTEAFF
CDR3 DNA: TGCAGCGTTGAAGACGCCGGGACCTGGAACACTGAAGCTTTCTTT

D gene: -
clone size: many
V gene: TRBV7-2
J gene: TRBJ2-7
CDR3 protein: CASSLGIGTYEQYF
CDR3 DNA: TGTGCCAGCAGCTTAGGTATCGGGACCTACGAGCAGTACTTC

D gene: TRBD1
clone size: -
V gene: TRBV20-1
J gene: TRBJ1-6
CDR3 protein: CSASETGGTNSPLHF
CDR3 DNA: TGCAGTGCTAGTGAGACAGGGGGAACGAATTCACCCCTCCACTTT

D gene: -
clone size: -
V gene: TRBV19
J gene: TRBJ2-7
CDR3 protein: CASSIAHGPYEQYF
CDR3 DNA: TGTGCCAGTAGTATAGCACACGGGCCCTACGAGCAGTACTTC

D gene: TRBD1
clone size: few
V gene: TRBV6-1
J gene: TRBJ1-1
CDR3 protein: CASSDADRGLGNTEAFF
CDR3 DNA: TGTGCCAGCAGTGACGCGGACAGGGGCTTAGGGAACACTGAAGCTTTCTTT

D gene: -
clone size: few
V gene: TRBV20-1
J gene: TRBJ2-3
CDR3 protein: CSASGPRRTDTQYF
CDR3 DNA: TGCAGTGCTAGTGGGCCAAGACGCACAGATACGCAGTATTTT

D gene: -
clone size: -
V gene: TRBV7-3
J gene: TRBJ2-1
CDR3 protein: CASSLDGTEGYEQFF
CDR3 DNA: TGTGCCAGCAGTCTTGACGGGACGGAGGGCTATGAGCAGTTCTTC

D gene: -
clone size: -
V gene: TRBV28
J gene: TRBJ2-2
CDR3 protein: CASKRVANTGELFF
CDR3 DNA: TGTGCCAGTAAAAGGGTGGCGAACACCGGGGAGCTGTTTTTT

D gene: TRBD1
clone size: -
V gene: TRBV29-1
J gene: TRBJ1-1
CDR3 protein: CSVEADRGHDTEAFF
CDR3 DNA: TGCAGCGTTGAAGCGGACAGGGGGCACGACACTGAAGCTTTCTTT

D gene: TRBD1
clone size: few
V gene: TRBV7-9
J gene: TRBJ1-1
CDR3 protein: CASSGQENTEAFF
CDR3 DNA: TGTGCCAGCAGCGGACAGGAGAACACTGAAGCTTTCTTT

D gene: -
clone size: -
V gene: TRBV9
J gene: TRBJ1-6
CDR3 protein: CASSLTVRNSPLHF
CDR3 DNA: TGTGCCAGCAGCTTGACAGTAAGAAATTCACCCCTCCACTTT

D gene: -
clone size: -
V gene: TRBV7-9
J gene: TRBJ2-5
CDR3 protein: CASSRSAGPAETQYF
CDR3 DNA: TGTGCCAGCAGCCGCAGCGCGGGACCCGCGGAGACCCAGTACTTC

D gene: -
clone size: many
V gene: TRBV19
J gene: TRBJ1-5
CDR3 protein: CASRMRDLGQPQHF
CDR3 DNA: TGTGCCAGTAGAATGAGGGATCTAGGTCAGCCCCAGCATTTT

D gene: -
clone size: -
V gene: TRBV4-1
J gene: TRBJ1-3
CDR3 protein: CASSGGRSSGNTIYF
CDR3 DNA: TGCGCCAGCAGCGGGGGCCGGAGCTCTGGAAACACCATATATTTT

D gene: -
clone size: few
V gene: TRBV19
J gene: TRBJ1-1
CDR3 protein: CASSPQTANTEAFF
CDR3 DNA: TGTGCCAGTAGTCCACAGACAGCGAACACTGAAGCTTTCTTT

D gene: -
clone size: few
V gene: TRBV19
J gene: TRBJ1-5
CDR3 protein: CASRATGAPGQPQHF
CDR3 DNA: TGTGCCAGTAGGGCGACAGGTGCCCCGGGGCAGCCCCAGCATTTT

D gene: TRBD1
clone size: many
V gene: TRBV7-4
J gene: TRBJ1-6
CDR3 protein: CASSYDRAFGSPLHF
CDR3 DNA: TGTGCCAGCAGCTACGACAGGGCGTTCGGTTCACCCCTCCACTTT

D gene: -
clone size: many
V gene: TRBV6-4
J gene: TRBJ2-1
CDR3 protein: CASSEWRGRGNEQFF
CDR3 DNA: TGTGCCAGCAGTGAGTGGCGGGGGCGCGGCAATGAGCAGTTCTTC

D gene: -
clone size: -
V gene: TRBV19
J gene: TRBJ2-4
CDR3 protein: CASSGSGLVQYF
CDR3 DNA: TGTGCCAGTAGCGGTAGTGGGCTAGTGCAGTACTTC

D gene: TRBD1
clone size: -
V gene: TRBV6-1
J gene: TRBJ2-7
CDR3 protein: CASSGQPGQLTYEQYF
CDR3 DNA: TGTGCCAGCAGTGGCCAGCCGGGACAGTTAACCTACGAGCAGTACTTC

D gene: -
clone size: few
V gene: TRBV20-1
J gene: TRBJ2-3
CDR3 protein: CSARDPVGGSRTDTQYF
CDR3 DNA: TGCAGTGCTAGGGATCCCGTGGGGGGTTCCCGGACAGATACGCAGTATTTT

D gene: -
clone size: few
V gene: TRBV7-2
J gene: TRBJ1-2
CDR3 protein: CASRLPGQSYGYTF
CDR3 DNA: TGTGCCAGCAGATTACCTGGACAGTCCTATGGCTACACCTTC